The rows below give T cell receptor beta chains drawn from one sample of a study of spatial heterogeneity in lung cancer. TCRdb reanalysed the 5' RACE reads using MiXCR and keeps one entry per CDR3 protein. The top ten clones hold approximately 8% of a sample with approximately 11,000 distinct CDR3 sequences, 3.5% to 5% of them seen once. The sequencing here drew on normal lung tissue next to the tumor, taken at surgery. These receptors all stem from a male donor with early-stage non-small cell lung cancer. The CDR3 runs from the conserved cysteine through the conserved F or W. A D gene is named only where the DNA matches it firmly. Only part of the rows carry a size: once, few, many, or a class if the clone is expanded.

clone_size j_call d_call v_call cdr3_aa cdr3_nt
many TRBJ1-5 - TRBV2 CASSLPNQPQHF TGTGCCAGCAGTTTACCCAATCAGCCCCAGCATTTT
many TRBJ1-4 - TRBV7-2 CASSPRQATNEKLFF TGTGCCAGCAGCCCCAGACAGGCAACTAATGAAAAACTGTTTTTT
medium-sized TRBJ2-3 TRBD2 TRBV29-1 CSVEGAGGTDTQYF TGCAGCGTTGAGGGAGCGGGGGGGACAGATACGCAGTATTTT
many TRBJ2-5 - TRBV7-2 CASSSLGGGETQYF TGTGCCAGCAGCTCACTGGGAGGAGGAGAGACCCAGTACTTC
medium-sized TRBJ1-1 - TRBV6-5 CASTRRASTPTEAFF TGTGCCAGCACTAGGCGGGCCTCTACGCCAACTGAAGCTTTCTTT
large TRBJ2-3 TRBD1 TRBV29-1 CSVVQGAHSTDTQYF TGCAGCGTTGTCCAGGGGGCGCATAGCACAGATACGCAGTATTTT
many TRBJ2-3 - TRBV20-1 CSVLSSDSTDTQYF TGCAGTGTTCTATCTAGCGACTCCACAGATACGCAGTATTTT
medium-sized TRBJ1-6 - TRBV7-2 CASSLPGLSPLHF TGTGCCAGCAGCCTACCGGGACTCTCACCCCTCCACTTT
many TRBJ2-5 - TRBV7-2 CASSLGSFGPKETQYF TGTGCCAGCAGCTTGGGCTCTTTCGGGCCCAAAGAGACCCAGTACTTC
many TRBJ2-2 - TRBV12-3/TRBV12-4 CASSFAGPNTGELFF TGTGCCAGCAGTTTTGCGGGACCGAACACCGGGGAGCTGTTTTTT
- TRBJ2-7 - TRBV28 CASRTRGELNYEQYF TGTGCCAGCAGGACCAGAGGAGAATTAAACTACGAGCAGTACTTC
medium-sized TRBJ2-7 - TRBV28 CASSLTGTEQYF TGTGCCAGCAGTTTAACGGGGACCGAGCAGTACTTC
many TRBJ2-1 - TRBV4-2 CASSPLGGAYNEQFF TGTGCCAGCAGCCCGCTGGGGGGAGCCTACAATGAGCAGTTCTTC
once TRBJ2-5 - TRBV12-3/TRBV12-4 CASSLQETQYF TGTGCCAGCAGTCTCCAAGAGACCCAGTACTTC
few TRBJ2-2 - TRBV28 CASSFSGNTGELFF TGTGCCAGCAGTTTTTCAGGGAACACCGGGGAGCTGTTTTTT
many TRBJ1-5 - TRBV2 CASLFEGNQPQHF TGTGCCAGCCTCTTTGAGGGCAATCAGCCCCAGCATTTT
many TRBJ2-1 - TRBV25-1 CASSDGTFSYNEQFF TGTGCCAGCAGTGATGGGACGTTCTCCTACAATGAGCAGTTCTTC
many TRBJ1-2 - TRBV6-1 CASSTREGAANYGYTF TGTGCCAGCAGTACAAGGGAAGGGGCAGCAAACTATGGCTACACCTTC
medium-sized TRBJ1-6 - TRBV27 CASSLYGAGVSYNSPLHF TGTGCCAGCAGTTTATATGGGGCAGGGGTATCCTATAATTCACCCCTCCACTTT
medium-sized TRBJ1-4 TRBD1 TRBV4-1 CASSQDGTGGFEKLFF TGCGCCAGCAGCCAAGATGGGACAGGGGGTTTTGAAAAACTGTTTTTT
many TRBJ1-1 TRBD1 TRBV5-1 CASSQGTVYTEAFF TGCGCCAGCAGCCAAGGGACAGTTTACACTGAAGCTTTCTTT
medium-sized TRBJ1-3 - TRBV7-2 CASSLGFISSGNTIYF TGTGCCAGCAGCTTAGGATTTATTAGCTCTGGAAACACCATATATTTT
many TRBJ1-6 TRBD1 TRBV6-5 CASSRTGTNSPLHF TGTGCCAGCAGTAGGACAGGGACTAATTCACCCCTCCACTTT
many TRBJ1-2 TRBD1 TRBV6-5 CATRTGSNYGYTF TGTGCCACCCGGACAGGATCTAACTATGGCTACACCTTC
many TRBJ2-2 - TRBV12-3/TRBV12-4 CASTRTGELFF TGTGCCAGCACCCGCACCGGGGAGCTGTTCTTT
medium-sized TRBJ1-1 TRBD1 TRBV29-1 CSVGDSRNTEAFF TGCAGCGTTGGGGACAGCAGGAACACTGAAGCTTTCTTT
medium-sized TRBJ1-5 - TRBV29-1 CSVGWGSQPQHF TGCAGCGTTGGATGGGGCAGTCAGCCCCAGCATTTT
many TRBJ2-3 - TRBV7-2 CASSPRAGSDTQYF TGTGCCAGCAGCCCTAGAGCAGGGTCAGATACGCAGTATTTT
many TRBJ2-1 TRBD2 TRBV20-1 CSARVPVGAGAYNEQFF TGCAGTGCTAGAGTCCCCGTTGGAGCGGGAGCCTACAATGAGCAGTTCTTC
many TRBJ2-7 TRBD2 TRBV20-1 CSAAPGAGGDEQYF TGCAGTGCGGCTCCTGGAGCGGGAGGGGACGAGCAGTACTTC
- TRBJ2-4 - TRBV5-5 CASSNSIGGAKNIQYF TGTGCCAGCAGCAACTCTATCGGGGGAGCCAAAAACATTCAGTACTTC
many TRBJ2-1 - TRBV9 CASSPSPTHNEQFF TGTGCCAGCAGCCCCTCCCCAACCCACAATGAGCAGTTCTTC
many TRBJ2-1 - TRBV20-1 CSARVGVRNEQFF TGCAGTGCTAGAGTAGGGGTTCGCAATGAGCAGTTCTTC
many TRBJ2-1 - TRBV12-3/TRBV12-4 CASFRERSYNEQFF TGTGCCAGCTTTCGGGAAAGGTCGTACAATGAGCAGTTCTTC
many TRBJ2-7 - TRBV18 CASSPRDYEQYF TGTGCCAGCTCACCACGGGACTACGAGCAGTACTTC
many TRBJ1-2 - TRBV7-9 CASSLALTGLGGYTF TGTGCCAGCAGCTTAGCATTGACAGGTCTTGGTGGCTACACCTTC
many TRBJ2-1 TRBD2 TRBV5-8 CASSSRTSGYYNEQFF TGTGCCAGCAGCTCTCGGACTAGCGGGTATTACAATGAGCAGTTCTTC
many TRBJ2-7 - TRBV29-1 CSVEGGGAGWSEQYF TGCAGCGTTGAAGGTGGCGGGGCAGGGTGGTCCGAGCAGTACTTC
many TRBJ2-3 - TRBV5-4 CASSFWPDTQYF TGTGCCAGCAGCTTTTGGCCAGATACGCAGTATTTT
many TRBJ2-3 - TRBV7-2 CASTDRAGADTQYF TGTGCCAGCACGGACAGGGCGGGGGCAGATACGCAGTATTTT
many TRBJ2-2 TRBD1 TRBV18 CASSPRTGGSGTGELFF TGTGCCAGCTCACCTCGAACAGGGGGATCAGGCACCGGGGAGCTGTTTTTT
medium-sized TRBJ2-7 - TRBV20-1 CSARDNGAGIGYEQYF TGCAGTGCTAGAGATAATGGTGCGGGGATTGGGTACGAGCAGTACTTC
- TRBJ2-3 - TRBV4-2 CASSQDWGPPEDTQYF TGTGCCAGCAGCCAAGATTGGGGCCCCCCGGAAGATACGCAGTATTTT
- TRBJ2-1 - TRBV29-1 CSVAGQSGWFF TGCAGCGTAGCGGGACAGTCGGGTTGGTTCTTC
few TRBJ2-7 - TRBV20-1 CSADAYRSSYEQYF TGCAGTGCTGATGCCTACAGGAGCTCCTACGAGCAGTACTTC
many TRBJ2-7 - TRBV6-2/TRBV6-3 CASSYSDWIYEQYF TGTGCCAGCAGTTACAGTGACTGGATCTACGAGCAGTACTTC